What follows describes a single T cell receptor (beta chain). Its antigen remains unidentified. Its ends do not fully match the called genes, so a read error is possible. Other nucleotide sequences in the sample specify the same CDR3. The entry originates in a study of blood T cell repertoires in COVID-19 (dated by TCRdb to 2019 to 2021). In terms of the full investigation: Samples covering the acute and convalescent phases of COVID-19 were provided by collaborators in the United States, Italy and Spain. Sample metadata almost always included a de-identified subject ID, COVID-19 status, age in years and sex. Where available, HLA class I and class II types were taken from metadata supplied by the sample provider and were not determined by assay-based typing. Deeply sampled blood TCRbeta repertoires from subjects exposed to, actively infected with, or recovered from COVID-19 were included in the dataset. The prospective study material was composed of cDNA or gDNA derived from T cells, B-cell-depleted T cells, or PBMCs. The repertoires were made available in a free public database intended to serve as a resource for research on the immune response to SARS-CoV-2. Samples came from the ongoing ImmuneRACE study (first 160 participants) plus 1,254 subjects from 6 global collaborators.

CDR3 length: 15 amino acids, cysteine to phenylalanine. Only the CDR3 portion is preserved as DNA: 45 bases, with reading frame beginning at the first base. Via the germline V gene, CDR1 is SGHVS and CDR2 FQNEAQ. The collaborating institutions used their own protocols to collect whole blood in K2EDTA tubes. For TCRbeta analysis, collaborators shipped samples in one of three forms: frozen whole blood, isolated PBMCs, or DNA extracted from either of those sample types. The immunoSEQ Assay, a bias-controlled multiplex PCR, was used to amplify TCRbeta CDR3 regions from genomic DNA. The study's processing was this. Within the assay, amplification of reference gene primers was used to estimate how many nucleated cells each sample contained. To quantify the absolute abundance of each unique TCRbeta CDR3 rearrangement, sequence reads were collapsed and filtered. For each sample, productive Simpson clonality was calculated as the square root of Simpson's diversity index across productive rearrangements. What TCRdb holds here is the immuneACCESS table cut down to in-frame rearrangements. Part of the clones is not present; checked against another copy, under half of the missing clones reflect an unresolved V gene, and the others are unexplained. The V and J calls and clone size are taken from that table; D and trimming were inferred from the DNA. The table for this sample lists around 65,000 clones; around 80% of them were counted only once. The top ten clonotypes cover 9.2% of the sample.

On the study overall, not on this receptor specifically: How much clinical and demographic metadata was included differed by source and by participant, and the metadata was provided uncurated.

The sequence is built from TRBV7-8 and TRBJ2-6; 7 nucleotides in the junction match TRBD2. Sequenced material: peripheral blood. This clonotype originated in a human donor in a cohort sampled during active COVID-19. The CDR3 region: CASSLAGAGANVLTF. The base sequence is TGTGCCAGCAGTTTAGCGGGCGCGGGGGCCAACGTCCTGACTTTC.